This T cell receptor beta chain comes out of a study of CD8 T cells in ankylosing spondylitis. This clonotype was seen a handful of times. TCRdb re-called the 5' RACE reads with MiXCR, one entry per CDR3 protein. This sample carries under 450,000 distinct CDR3 sequences, more than 20% of them seen once, and the ten largest clones take 10% to 15%. The CDR3 totals 14 residues. Looked up from germline, CDR1 is SQVTM and CDR2 is ANQGSEA. The V end lost 1 base, the J end lost 3 bases, and 11 bases lay between the germline ends. This receptor was taken from a male donor with ankylosing spondylitis or in good health (not recorded which). This rearrangement joins TRBV29-1 to TRBJ2-3, with D possibly being TRBD2 (5 bases). The sample comprised blood, either unsorted or a sorted T cell fraction (not recorded which). The CDR3 DNA is TGCAGCGTTGAAGGCCTCGGGGAGACAGATACGCAGTATTTT. Protein: CSVEGLGETDTQYF.